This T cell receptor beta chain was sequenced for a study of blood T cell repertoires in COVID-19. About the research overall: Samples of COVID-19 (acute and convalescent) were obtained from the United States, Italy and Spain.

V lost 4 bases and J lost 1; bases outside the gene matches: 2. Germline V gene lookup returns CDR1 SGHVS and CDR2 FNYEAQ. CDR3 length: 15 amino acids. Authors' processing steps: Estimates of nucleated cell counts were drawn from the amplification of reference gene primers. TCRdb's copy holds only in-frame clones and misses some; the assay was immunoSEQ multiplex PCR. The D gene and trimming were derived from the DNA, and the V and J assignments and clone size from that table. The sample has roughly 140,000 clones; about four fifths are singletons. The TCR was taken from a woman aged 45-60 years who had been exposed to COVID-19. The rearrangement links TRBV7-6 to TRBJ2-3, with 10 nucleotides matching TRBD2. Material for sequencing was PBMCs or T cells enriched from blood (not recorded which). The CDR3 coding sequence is TGTGCCAGCAGCTCAGCGGGGGGGGGCACAGATACGCAGTATTTT. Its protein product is CASSSAGGGTDTQYF.